The 28 T cell receptor beta chains listed next were all sequenced from one sample in a study of T-cell reconstitution after alpha-beta-depleted transplantation in children. For TCRbeta, the library was prepared with unique molecular identifiers. Each CDR3 protein is one row after TCRdb ran MiXCR on the PCR reads. Of about 250,000 distinct CDR3 sequences detected, 20% to 30% appear once; the ten largest clones hold around 4.8%. This sample comprised PBMCs, mostly from graft donor cells, obtained 360 days after TCRalphabeta/CD19-depleted stem cell transplant. These receptor sequences come from a female patient under 10 years old who had a stem cell transplant for congenital amegakaryocytic thrombocytopenia, so the T cells may come from the graft donor.

V and J are TRBV10-2 and TRBJ1-3; D is unresolved. This CDR3 has 16 residues. Germline CDR1 reads WSHSY; CDR2 reads SAAADI. Trimming removed 3 bases from V and 0 bases from J, with 12 bases in between. CDR3: CASSDYRHSSGNTIYF. CDR3 sequence (DNA): TGCGCCAGCAGTGATTACAGACACAGCTCTGGAAACACCATATATTTT.

The genes are TRBV6-1 and TRBJ2-7; 11 positions agree with TRBD1. CDR3 size: 14 residues. The J segment lost 7 bases and the V segment lost 5 bases, leaving 7 bases of the junction unmatched. Germline V CDR1 and CDR2: MNHNS, SASEGT. CDR3 region: CASSPGQGALEQYF. The CDR3 bases are TGTGCCAGCAGTCCAGGACAGGGGGCGCTTGAGCAGTACTTC.

In this sample, this clonotype turned up a few times. The chain couples TRBV15 to TRBJ2-2; TRBD2 matches at 8 bases. Germline CDR1 and CDR2: LNHNV and YYDKDF (reference sequence). This CDR3 has 15 residues. Trimming took 7 bases from V and 3 from J; bases not matched to a gene: 7. CDR3 in amino acids: CATTQGLADTGELFF. CDR3 nucleotides: TGTGCCACCACGCAAGGACTAGCTGACACCGGGGAGCTGTTTTTT.

This clonotype was seen a handful of times. The CDR3 protein is CASTPRDFPETQYF. The CDR3 DNA is TGTGCCAGTACCCCGAGGGATTTCCCGGAGACCCAGTACTTC. V usage is TRBV12-3 or TRBV12-4 and J usage is TRBJ2-5; a weak D match, TRBD2 (5 bases). This CDR3 has 14 amino acids. V lost 9 bases and J lost 5, with 19 bases in between.

This chain joins TRBV6-2 or TRBV6-3 and TRBJ2-7; 9 nucleotides align to TRBD2. This CDR3 region has 13 residues. The germline V gene encodes CDR1 MNHEY and CDR2 SVGEGT. With V trimmed by 5 bases and J by 6 bases, 5 bases remained unmatched. The CDR3 loop is CASSGGRASEQYF. CDR3 bases: TGTGCCAGCAGTGGCGGGAGGGCCTCCGAGCAGTACTTC.

V usage is TRBV7-8 and J usage is TRBJ2-3; D gene uncertain. The CDR3 has 14 amino acids. Germline CDR1 SGHVS, CDR2 FQNEAQ. V gave up 5 bases and J gave up 0 bases, with 9 bases separating them. CDR3 sequence (DNA): TGTGCCAGCAGCCCCTTTAGGAGCACAGATACGCAGTATTTT. This encodes CASSPFRSTDTQYF.

In its sample, this clonotype was seen a few times. CDR3 protein: CSALTVLTGELFF. The CDR3 DNA reads as TGCAGTGCTTTGACAGTTCTCACCGGGGAGCTGTTTTTT. The chain links TRBV20-1 to TRBJ2-2; D possibly corresponds to TRBD1 (5 bases). CDR1 and CDR2 from the germline V gene are DFQATT and SNEGSKA (reference sequence). The length of the CDR3 is 13 residues. Deletions cut 5 bases from V and 4 bases from J, with 11 bases between.

This chain uses TRBV6-2 or TRBV6-3 with TRBJ1-1, with D perhaps TRBD1 (6 bases). There are 12 residues in the CDR3. V was cut by 7 bases and J by 2 bases, with 8 bases left in between. Germline CDR1 and CDR2: MNHEY and SVGEGT. Here the CDR3 DNA reads TGTGCCAGCACCAGGGGTAACACTGAAGCTTTCTTT. Translated, it gives CASTRGNTEAFF.

This clonotype was observed a few times. The chain links TRBV10-2 to TRBJ2-5; D may correspond to TRBD1 or TRBD2 (6 bases each). This CDR3 region has 16 residues. The germline gives CDR1 WSHSY, CDR2 SAAADI. Trimming took 8 bases from V and 5 from J, leaving 24 bases between them. The CDR3 DNA is TGCGCCAGCTCTGATCTAGGGGGGTTCGTTAGGGAGACCCAGTACTTC. It codes for CASSDLGGFVRETQYF.

V is TRBV10-2 and J is TRBJ2-7; a possible D gene is TRBD1 (6 bases). Trimming left V 0 bases short and J 1 base short, with 10 bases between. Germline-derived CDR1 and CDR2 are WSHSY and SAAADI. This CDR3 has 15 residues. The CDR3 DNA sequence: TGCGCCAGCAGTGAGTCGGGACAAAGATCCTACGAGCAGTACTTC. It specifies CASSESGQRSYEQYF.

The table lists this clonotype with a count of one. The DNA of the CDR3 is TGTGCCAGCAGCAAGCATGGGGCCTACGAGCAGTACTTC. Amino acids: CASSKHGAYEQYF. This chain connects TRBV5-4 to TRBJ2-7; D not resolved. The CDR3 length is 13 residues. The V end was cut by 4 bases, the J end by 2 bases, with 10 bases between. Germline V CDR1 and CDR2: SGHNT, YYREEE (reference sequence).

This clonotype has only a few counts. This sequence joins TRBV29-1 and TRBJ1-2; 7 nucleotides line up with TRBD1. V shed 2 bases, J shed 4 bases, and the junction held 7 bases outside the gene matches. CDR3 length: 14 residues. CDR1 and CDR2 (germline): SQVTM, ANQGSEA. The CDR3 coding sequence is TGCAGCGTTGAACCGGGACAGCAAAGCTATGGCTACACCTTC. Amino acid sequence: CSVEPGQQSYGYTF.

This chain uses TRBV5-6 with TRBJ2-1; tentative D call: TRBD2 (5 bases). V gave up 0 bases and J gave up 0 bases, with 13 bases separating them. The CDR3 sequence is 17 residues long. Germline values: CDR1 SGHDT, CDR2 YYEEEE. Here the CDR3 DNA reads TGTGCCAGCAGCTTGGTTGCGGGCAAAAGCTCCTACAATGAGCAGTTCTTC. This codes for CASSLVAGKSSYNEQFF.

This clonotype was detected a few times. This chain connects TRBV12-3 or TRBV12-4 to TRBJ2-7; D call uncertain. The CDR3 has 13 residues. V was shortened by 1 base and J by 5 bases, with 9 bases between the two germline ends. The CDR3 reads CASSLGSKNEQYF. Written as DNA, the CDR3 is TGTGCCAGCAGTTTAGGGTCGAAGAACGAGCAGTACTTC.

This clonotype was detected only a few times. This sequence joins TRBV10-3 and TRBJ2-7; either TRBD1 or TRBD2 may supply D (5 bases each). Germline CDR1 reads ENHRY; CDR2 reads SYGVKD. With 3 bases removed from V and 0 bases from J, the gap between germline ends came to 12 bases. This CDR3 is 15 amino acids long. The CDR3 protein is CAISDGGSFSYEQYF. For the CDR3, the DNA is TGTGCCATCAGTGATGGGGGATCATTCTCCTACGAGCAGTACTTC.

This chain links TRBV4-1 with TRBJ2-2; TRBD2 matches at 11 bases. V shed 4 bases, J shed 4 bases, and the junction held 20 bases outside the gene matches. CDR1 and CDR2 from the germline V gene are MGHRA and YSYEKL. The CDR3 length is 21 residues. As DNA, the CDR3 is TGCGCCAGCAGCCGCCGTGTTCCCCAGAAAACTAGCGGGAGACCCACCGGGGAGCTGTTTTTT. The encoded protein is CASSRRVPQKTSGRPTGELFF.

The V gene is TRBV27, the J gene TRBJ1-3; TRBD1 matches at 7 bases. Trimming removed 4 bases from V and 2 bases from J; junction bases left unmatched: 8. The CDR3 covers 16 residues. Germline V gene lookup returns CDR1 MNHEY and CDR2 SMNVEV (reference sequence). The CDR3 nucleotides are TGTGCCAGCAGTTACACAGGGGAATTAGCTGGAAACACCATATATTTT. It translates to CASSYTGELAGNTIYF.

This clonotype turned up a few times. The chain joins TRBV6-5 to TRBJ1-4; D might be TRBD1 (6 bases). From germline, CDR1 is MNHEY and CDR2 SVGAGI. V was clipped by 6 bases and J by 5 bases, with 13 bases between them. This CDR3 comprises 14 residues. As DNA, the CDR3 is TGTGCCAGCAGCTTAACAGGGTTAAATGAAAAACTGTTTTTT. It translates to CASSLTGLNEKLFF.

This clonotype has just a few counts. This chain uses TRBV3-1 with TRBJ2-7, with TRBD1 identical over 10 bases. The J segment lost 9 bases and the V segment lost 3 bases, leaving 8 bases of the junction unmatched. The germline gives CDR1 LGHDT, CDR2 YNNKEL (reference sequence). This CDR3 comprises 14 residues. The DNA for the CDR3 is TGTGCCAGCAGCCAGGGACAGGGGACCATGGGGCAGTACTTC. This gives the protein CASSQGQGTMGQYF.

This clonotype has more than one count but fewer than ten. The V and J genes are TRBV7-9 and TRBJ2-3, with D unclear. Germline CDR1 and CDR2: SEHNR and FQNEAQ (reference sequence). Between the trimmed V and J ends, which lost 11 bases and 1 base, there was a span of 19 bases. This CDR3 has 15 residues. The CDR3 here is CASTPSPPGTDTQYF. As DNA, the CDR3 is TGTGCCTCAACACCCTCACCACCGGGCACAGATACGCAGTATTTT.

This clonotype was seen a handful of times. The genes are TRBV5-5 and TRBJ2-5, with D unresolved. CDR1 is SGHKS, CDR2 YYEKEE, per germline (reference sequence). V shed 4 bases and J shed 5 bases, with 15 bases lying between them. The CDR3 has 14 amino acids. The DNA for the CDR3 is TGTGCCAGCAGCGACGCCCCGAGTTGGGAGACCCAGTACTTC. Amino acid sequence: CASSDAPSWETQYF.

This clonotype was seen many times. This chain connects TRBV5-1 to TRBJ2-3, with TRBD1 as a possible D gene (6 bases). The V and J ends lost 4 bases and 0 bases respectively, with 12 bases between them. CDR1 is SGHRS, CDR2 YFSETQ, per germline. The CDR3 covers 15 residues. CDR3 amino acids: CASSRGHDSTDTQYF. CDR3 DNA: TGCGCCAGCAGCAGGGGACATGATAGCACAGATACGCAGTATTTT.

The chain employs TRBV7-9 and TRBJ2-1, with a tentative D call TRBD1 (7 bases). The V gene lost 2 bases and the J gene lost 9 bases, with 11 bases spanning the gap. The CDR3 has 13 amino acids. Germline lookup yields CDR1 SEHNR and CDR2 FQNEAQ (reference sequence). The CDR3 coding sequence is TGTGCCAGCAGCTTACCAGGGGGGCTTGAGCAGTTCTTC. The encoded protein is CASSLPGGLEQFF.

The J gene is TRBJ1-6, the V gene TRBV6-5; the D gene is possibly TRBD1 (5 bases). The CDR3 is 15 amino acids. CDR1 is MNHEY, CDR2 SVGAGI, per germline. Deletions cut 0 bases from V and 8 bases from J, with 11 bases between. The CDR3 DNA is TGTGCCAGCAGTTACTCGAACGGGGCTTATTCACCCCTCCACTTT. Its protein is CASSYSNGAYSPLHF.

This clonotype showed up just a few times. J is TRBJ2-1 and V is TRBV7-2; 7 bases align to TRBD2. V lost 1 base and J lost 9; bases outside the gene matches: 9. Germline CDR1 is SGHTA and CDR2 is FQGNSA. CDR3 length equals 15 residues. The CDR3 sequence is CASSLDARELAEQFF. CDR3 nucleotides: TGTGCCAGCAGCTTAGATGCGCGGGAGTTAGCTGAGCAGTTCTTC.

This clonotype has more than one count but fewer than ten. The chain links TRBV7-9 to TRBJ2-1; D could derive from TRBD1 or TRBD2 (6 bases each). Trimming took off 5 bases at V and 1 base at J, with 15 bases between the two ends. Per germline, CDR1 SEHNR and CDR2 FQNEAQ (reference sequence). The CDR3 sequence is 16 residues long. The CDR3 nucleotides read TGTGCCAGCAGCCCAAAGGGGGGAAAATCCTACAATGAGCAGTTCTTC. Translating it yields CASSPKGGKSYNEQFF.

This clonotype turned up a few times. V is TRBV11-2 and J is TRBJ2-7; TRBD2 matches at 11 bases. V lost 6 bases to trimming and J lost 1 base; unmatched junction nucleotides: 5. From germline, CDR1 is SGHAT and CDR2 FQNNGV. The CDR3 has 15 residues. CDR3 sequence (DNA): TGTGCCAGCAGTTCTAGCGGGAGGAAGTCCTACGAGCAGTACTTC. Encoded protein: CASSSSGRKSYEQYF.

V and J are TRBV2 and TRBJ2-3; 8 nucleotides agree with TRBD2. Per germline, CDR1 SNHLY and CDR2 FYNNEI. The V and J ends lost 4 bases and 6 bases, in that order; junction bases with no gene match: 12. The CDR3 consists of 16 residues. The CDR3 sequence is CASSGPKRGRGDTQYF. CDR3 coding DNA: TGTGCCAGCAGTGGACCGAAGCGGGGGAGAGGGGATACGCAGTATTTT.